The 10 T cell receptor beta chains given below trace back to one sample, sequenced in a study of shared clonotypes between healthy human individuals. Method: immunoSEQ multiplex PCR; TCRdb's copy keeps in-frame clones and lacks some. The repertoire includes 2 million to 3 million clones, 93% of them detected once, and roughly 0.36% sits in the top ten. Input material: naive CD4+ T cells from PBMCs. Documented subset: CD45RA+ positively selected. These receptors were taken from a man younger than 35 in good health. Some clones in this sample may be carry-over from other donors' samples.

The chain links TRBV9 to TRBJ2-1; D not certain. CDR1 and CDR2 from the germline V gene are SGDLS and YYNGEE. There are 13 residues in the CDR3. Trimming took 4 bases from V and 2 from J, leaving 7 bases between them. Written as DNA, the CDR3 is TGTGCCAGCAGCCTTGGCCCCTACAATGAGCAGTTCTTC. It translates to CASSLGPYNEQFF.

This chain uses TRBV7-9 with TRBJ2-7; tentative D call: TRBD2 (5 bases). V gave up 0 bases and J gave up 3 bases, with 15 bases separating them. The CDR3 extends over 16 amino acids. Looked up from germline, CDR1 is SEHNR and CDR2 is FQNEAQ (reference sequence). The CDR3 bases are TGTGCCAGCAGCTTAGCGGGAAGCCCGGGATACTACGAGCAGTACTTC. It specifies CASSLAGSPGYYEQYF.

The chain links TRBV27 to TRBJ2-7; D not resolved. The V end was cut by 6 bases, the J end by 3 bases, with 6 bases between. This CDR3 region has 11 residues. Per germline, CDR1 MNHEY and CDR2 SMNVEV (reference sequence). The CDR3 here is CASRDLYEQYF. The CDR3 nucleotides read TGTGCCAGCAGGGACCTCTACGAGCAGTACTTC.

Points on this clone: The same CDR3 also results from other DNA sequences found in this sample. The CDR3: CASSVVPGTDTQYF. CDR3 coding DNA: TGTGCCAGCAGCGTAGTCCCCGGCACAGATACGCAGTATTTT. This chain connects TRBV9 to TRBJ2-3; D call uncertain. V was shortened by 0 bases and J by 1 base, with 6 bases between the two germline ends. Germline V gene lookup returns CDR1 SGDLS and CDR2 YYNGEE. CDR3 length: 14 amino acids.

Concerning this clone: Other DNA sequences in this specimen translate into the identical CDR3. The V call is TRBV12-5, the J call TRBJ2-5; no firm D call. The CDR3 has 12 amino acids. Trimming removed 1 base from V and 5 bases from J, with 5 bases in between. Per the germline V gene, CDR1 is LGHNT and CDR2 is FRNRAP. The CDR3: CASGLAGETQYF. In DNA, the CDR3 is TGTGCTAGTGGTTTGGCCGGGGAGACCCAGTACTTC. Using reference TRBV12-5 and TRBJ2-5 for the parts outside the CDR3, the full variable domain is DARVTQTPRHKVTEMGQEVTMRCQPILGHNTVFWYRQTMMQGLELLAYFRNRAPLDDSGMPKDRFSAEMPDATLATLKIQPSEPRDSAVYFCASGLAGETQYFGPGTRLLVL.

V and J are TRBV2 and TRBJ1-6, with TRBD1 matching 7 bases. V shed 6 bases and J 10 bases; nucleotides not matched to a gene: 9. This CDR3 contains 14 residues. CDR1 is SNHLY, CDR2 FYNNEI, per germline. The CDR3 region is CASSPEGAVSPLHF. The DNA of the CDR3 is TGTGCCAGCAGCCCGGAGGGGGCGGTCTCACCCCTCCACTTT.

This chain joins TRBV18 and TRBJ2-3, with 8 bases aligning to TRBD2. This CDR3 comprises 15 residues. J lost 4 bases, V lost 3 bases, and 6 bases had no gene match. Per the germline V gene, CDR1 is KGHSH and CDR2 is LQKENI. Here the CDR3 reads CASSPLGTRSDTQYF. The DNA of the CDR3 is TGTGCCAGCTCACCTCTCGGGACTAGATCAGATACGCAGTATTTT.

The CDR3 region is CASSPGGGILGANVLTF. The CDR3 DNA sequence: TGTGCCAGCAGCCCCGGTGGAGGGATTTTGGGGGCCAACGTCCTGACTTTC. The rearrangement joins TRBV7-2 to TRBJ2-6; maybe TRBD2 (6 bases). Trimming left V 5 bases short and J 4 bases short, with 18 bases between. The CDR3 loop spans 17 amino acids. CDR1 and CDR2 (germline): SGHTA, FQGNSA.

This clone was counted once. As DNA, the CDR3 is TGTGCCACCAGCAGAGGTGATAGCGGGAGCTACGAGCAGTACTTC. Translated: CATSRGDSGSYEQYF. The rearrangement joins TRBV15 to TRBJ2-7; 9 positions agree with TRBD2. V was clipped by 1 base and J by 3 bases; unmatched bases: 4. The germline V gene has CDR1 LNHNV and CDR2 YYDKDF (reference sequence). This CDR3 has 15 residues.

This clone was counted a single time. V usage is TRBV6-5 and J usage is TRBJ2-5; D possibly corresponds to TRBD2 (7 bases). The ends were cut back, 2 bases at V and 7 bases at J, with 17 bases in the middle. There are 15 residues in the CDR3. In germline, CDR1 is MNHEY, CDR2 SVGAGI. CDR3 loop: CASSYSGGGRGTQYF. CDR3 in DNA: TGTGCCAGCAGTTACAGTGGGGGGGGGCGAGGGACCCAGTACTTC.